This entry is about one T cell receptor (beta chain). Its antigen is currently not known. Per-nucleotide qualities are absent, and no much larger clonotype sits a single base away. Lymph node samples were obtained from the axillary draining lymph nodes of breast cancer patients. The record originates from a study of breast tumors, draining lymph nodes, adjacent tissues listed by TCRdb under 2016. Study-wide context: Breast cancer patients provided tumor, adjacent nontumor tissue and axillary lymph nodes, and the study compared the TCR beta repertoires across these three sources. In human breast cancer, the study set out to assess how tumor, surrounding tissue and draining lymph node repertoires relate to one another and whether T cells might be exchanged between them. Study-wide conclusions, independent of this receptor: In luminal-like breast cancer, tumor and nontumor tissue repertoires resembled each other significantly more than in basal-like breast cancer. Tumor T-cell repertoires showed less diversity than lymph node repertoires and more diversity than nontumor tissue repertoires, and tumor T-cell repertoires showed preferential V and J gene usage. Rather than being directly demonstrated, the conclusion that tumor T cells originate in lymph nodes was presented as consistent with a hypothesis. The data were considered consistent with the idea that most tumor T cells come from the lymph node and then expand in tumor tissue.

Sequenced on an Illumina HiSeq 2000. TCR beta chain libraries were generated through multiplex PCR amplification. High-throughput sequencing was used to analyze the amplified TCR beta chain products. The public reads were reanalyzed by TCRdb: fastp trimming at Q25, MiXCR alignment, in-frame beta chains only. Every distinct CDR3 protein forms one entry, paired with its most common genes and DNA. The sample contains approximately 170,000 distinct CDR3 sequences, 30% to 35% of them found a single time. Around 4.1% of the sample is held by the ten biggest clonotypes. The TCR sequence derives from a female donor with breast cancer. Some clones in this sample may be carry-over from other donors' samples. The sample was axillary lymph node tissue.

The CDR3 protein sequence reads: CASSHGGVGDTQYF. The nucleotide sequence is TGTGCCAGCAGTCACGGAGGGGTTGGGGATACGCAGTATTTT. The chain is assembled from TRBV6-5 and TRBJ2-3, and possibly TRBD2, on 6 matching bases. A distance of 15 bases separates the germline ends of V and J, which lose 5 bases and 6 bases respectively. Inclusive of the bounding cysteine and phenylalanine, the CDR3 is 14 residues long. Only the CDR3 part of the read is kept: 42 bases, read in frame from the first base. The germline V gene encodes CDR1 MNHEY and CDR2 SVGAGI.